Below, 15 T cell receptor beta chains from the same sample are listed, as sequenced in a study of response to subunit inactivated influenza vaccine. TCRdb called the RT-PCR reads again in MiXCR, with one record for every CDR3 protein. The sample yields 530,000 or so distinct CDR3 sequences, about 25% seen once. The source material was CD4+ T cells sorted from PBMCs, sampled approximately 5 days after vaccination. These receptors were taken from a man in his forties or fifties who received an inactivated influenza vaccine.

This clonotype was detected a few times. V usage is TRBV20-1 and J usage is TRBJ2-7; 9 bases are shared with TRBD2. Germline assignment: CDR1 DFQATT and CDR2 SNEGSKA (reference sequence). The CDR3 is 15 residues long. After removal of 1 base from V and 4 bases from J, the junction contained 8 bases not matched to a gene. This CDR3 is CSARVVAGAVYEQYF. The CDR3 coding sequence is TGCAGTGCTAGAGTCGTAGCGGGAGCTGTTTACGAGCAGTACTTC.

The chain couples TRBV6-6 to TRBJ2-5; 15 positions match TRBD2. The germline CDR1 and CDR2 sequences are MNHNY and SVGAGI (reference sequence). The CDR3 sequence is 13 residues long. The CDR3 DNA reads TGTGGGACTAGCGGGAGGGCGGAGGAGACCCAGTACTTC. Translation gives CGTSGRAEETQYF.

V gene TRBV12-3 or TRBV12-4 combines with J gene TRBJ2-2; unclear D gene. Trimming removed 6 bases from V and 1 base from J, with 9 bases in between. The CDR3 runs to 14 residues. CDR3 residues: CASRPAGNTGELFF. The CDR3 region has the DNA TGTGCCAGCAGACCCGCAGGGAACACCGGGGAGCTGTTTTTT.

This clonotype was observed a few times. The chain links TRBV4-3 to TRBJ2-7; D is ambiguous. The CDR3 totals 15 residues. Germline loops: CDR1 LGHNA, CDR2 YSLEER. V dropped 0 bases and J dropped 5 bases, with 14 bases sitting between them. The DNA of the CDR3 is TGCGCCAGCAGCCAAGATGGCAGGCCCGAAGACGAGCAGTACTTC. It specifies CASSQDGRPEDEQYF.

This clonotype was recorded many times. The DNA for the CDR3 is TGTGCCAGCAGCTTAGGCGCCAGAGGGATCCAAGAGACCCAGTACTTC. Translating gives CASSLGARGIQETQYF. V usage is TRBV7-2 and J usage is TRBJ2-5, with D possibly TRBD2 on 5 matching bases. The V end lost 1 base, the J end lost 1 base, and 13 bases lay between the germline ends. There are 16 residues in the CDR3. The germline V gene encodes CDR1 SGHTA and CDR2 FQGNSA.

This clonotype was detected a few times. The chain couples TRBV30 to TRBJ2-1; no clear D. This CDR3 spans 13 amino acids. V shed 0 bases and J shed 0 bases, with 3 bases lying between them. Germline lookup yields CDR1 GTSNPN and CDR2 SVGIG (reference sequence). The CDR3 nucleotides read TGTGCCTGGAGTGTTGCCTCCTACAATGAGCAGTTCTTC. This sequence encodes CAWSVASYNEQFF.

This clonotype was observed a few times. The CDR3, as DNA: TGTGCCAGCAGACCTCAAAACAATGAGCAGTTCTTC. Encoded protein: CASRPQNNEQFF. This chain joins TRBV12-3 or TRBV12-4 and TRBJ2-1; D ambiguous. The CDR3 totals 12 residues. The V and J ends lost 6 bases and 5 bases respectively, with 8 bases between them.

The rearrangement uses TRBV5-1 and TRBJ1-1; D call uncertain. V lost 4 bases, J lost 1 base, and 11 bases lay in between. Looked up from germline, CDR1 is SGHRS and CDR2 is YFSETQ. The CDR3 is 14 amino acids. CDR3 region: CASSTNLENTEAFF. CDR3 nucleotides: TGCGCCAGCAGCACCAACCTTGAGAACACTGAAGCTTTCTTT. Full variable domain (rest looked up from reference TRBV5-1 and TRBJ1-1): KAGVTQTPRYLIKTRGQQVTLSCSPISGHRSVSWYQQTPGQGLQFLFEYFSETQRNKGNFPGRFSGRQFSNSRSEMNVSTLELGDSALYLCASSTNLENTEAFFGQGTRLTVV.

This sequence joins TRBV29-1 and TRBJ2-3, with 9 bases aligning to TRBD2. The CDR3 runs to 17 residues. Per the germline V gene, CDR1 is SQVTM and CDR2 is ANQGSEA. With 0 bases clipped from V and 5 bases from J, the junction kept 12 bases outside the gene matches. Here the CDR3 DNA reads TGCAGCGTTGAAGACCCCCGGGGCGGGAGGGTAGTAGATACGCAGTATTTT. This encodes CSVEDPRGGRVVDTQYF.

This chain joins TRBV2 and TRBJ2-1; TRBD2 agrees at 10 bases. J lost 14 bases, V lost 6 bases, and 13 bases had no gene match. In germline, CDR1 is SNHLY, CDR2 FYNNEI. This CDR3 is 14 amino acids long. CDR3 DNA sequence: TGTGCCAGCAGCTTCGGAACGGCTAGCGGGAGTGAGTTCTTC. Translation: CASSFGTASGSEFF.

J is TRBJ1-2 and V is TRBV12-3 or TRBV12-4; 7 bases are a match to TRBD1. V was pared by 5 bases and J by 5 bases, with 11 bases of the junction left unmatched. The CDR3 has 15 amino acids. CDR3 amino acids: CASSPTGTASYGYTF. In nucleotides, the CDR3 is TGTGCCAGCAGTCCGACCGGGACAGCAAGTTATGGCTACACCTTC.

This chain links TRBV4-1 with TRBJ2-5, with D unclear. Germline V CDR1 and CDR2: MGHRA, YSYEKL. This CDR3 has 14 residues. Trimming cost V 1 base and J 3 bases, with 9 bases left between them. CDR3 residues: CASSQAGQEETQYF. As DNA, the CDR3 is TGCGCCAGCAGCCAAGCCGGGCAGGAAGAGACCCAGTACTTC.

This sequence joins TRBV18 and TRBJ1-5; 8 nucleotides align to TRBD1. After removal of 6 bases from V and 5 bases from J, the junction contained 12 bases not matched to a gene. Germline V gene lookup returns CDR1 KGHSH and CDR2 LQKENI. There are 16 residues in the CDR3. The CDR3 region has the DNA TGTGCCAGCTCGCAACTTGGACAGGGAGGAGATCAGCCCCAGCATTTT. Its translation: CASSQLGQGGDQPQHF.

The chain uses TRBV11-2 and TRBJ2-1, with TRBD2 matching over 9 bases. CDR3 size: 15 residues. V was clipped by 3 bases and J by 5 bases; unmatched bases: 5. Germline V gene data show CDR1 as SGHAT and CDR2 as FQNNGV. The chain's CDR3 is CASSFGGGADNEQFF. The CDR3 nucleotides are TGTGCCAGCAGCTTCGGCGGGGGGGCGGACAATGAGCAGTTCTTC. The complete variable domain, with remaining parts taken from reference TRBV11-2 and TRBJ2-1, reads EAGVAQSPRYKIIEKRQSVAFWCNPISGHATLYWYQQILGQGPKLLIQFQNNGVVDDSQLPKDRFSAERLKGVDSTLKIQPAKLEDSAVYLCASSFGGGADNEQFFGPGTRLTVL.

This clonotype appeared many times. The gene calls are TRBV20-1 and TRBJ1-2; D is uncertain. CDR3 length: 11 amino acids. The germline V and J ends were trimmed by 5 bases and 7 bases, with 11 bases remaining between them. Germline values: CDR1 DFQATT, CDR2 SNEGSKA (reference sequence). The CDR3 nucleotides are TGCAGTGCTGCCCTGCGTGCTGGCTACACCTTC. This codes for CSAALRAGYTF.